This TCR beta chain was profiled in a study of T cell responses to AZD1222 COVID-19 vaccine. Turning to the study itself: Researchers grouped second doses given at about 4 or about 12 weeks into one pool. Notes on the study in general: Most donors were white British and more were female, and clonal diversity was possibly underestimated. Regions 160-218 and 743-854 held dominance among vaccine-associated CD4 TCRs, which spanned spike. Scientists sampled the repertoires only once the peak T cell response had passed.

The method was immunoSEQ multiplex PCR; TCRdb's version includes in-frame clones alone and lacks a portion of them. The table shows roughly 150,000 clones, with roughly nine tenths occurring only once. Per germline, CDR1 SGHDT and CDR2 YYEEEE. This CDR3 spans 14 amino acids. Trimming stripped 4 bases from V and 3 bases from J, with 14 bases between. Details on this clone: Antigen specificity is unknown.

The sequenced sample was peripheral blood, obtained on day 0 of AZD1222 vaccination. This clonotype was obtained from an adult in good health. The chain carries TRBV5-6 and TRBJ2-7; D unclear. This CDR3 is CASSRWSSVYEQYF. The CDR3 nucleotides are TGTGCCAGCAGCCGGTGGTCATCGGTCTACGAGCAGTACTTC.